This T cell receptor beta chain was captured in a study of human thymus T cells. Study-level results: What related research reported was that thymic repertoires overlapped highly among unrelated individuals. Both thymic and peripheral blood repertoires showed apparently biased V and J usage.

Germline values: CDR1 SGHAT, CDR2 FQNNGV. Losses at the gene ends were 4 bases for V and 4 bases for J; bases not matched to a gene: 19. This CDR3 comprises 19 residues. Profiling relied on immunoSEQ multiplex PCR, and the TCRdb table lists in-frame clones only, not all of them. The sample records approximately 70,000 clones, roughly 94% being singletons. It was from resections taken during corrective heart surgery that the thymus tissue came. Comment on this clone: As yet, its antigen is unknown.

The J gene is TRBJ2-1, the V gene TRBV11-2; TRBD1 aligns across 7 bases. The sequencing input was thymus tissue. The source is a girl less than two years old with a congenital heart defect but otherwise immunologically healthy. CDR3 loop: CASSCGQALQQGTYNEQFF. DNA of the CDR3: TGTGCCAGCAGCTGCGGACAGGCACTACAACAGGGGACATACAATGAGCAGTTCTTC. The entire variable domain, with the rest obtained from reference TRBV11-2 and TRBJ2-1, is as follows: EAGVAQSPRYKIIEKRQSVAFWCNPISGHATLYWYQQILGQGPKLLIQFQNNGVVDDSQLPKDRFSAERLKGVDSTLKIQPAKLEDSAVYLCASSCGQALQQGTYNEQFFGPGTRLTVL.